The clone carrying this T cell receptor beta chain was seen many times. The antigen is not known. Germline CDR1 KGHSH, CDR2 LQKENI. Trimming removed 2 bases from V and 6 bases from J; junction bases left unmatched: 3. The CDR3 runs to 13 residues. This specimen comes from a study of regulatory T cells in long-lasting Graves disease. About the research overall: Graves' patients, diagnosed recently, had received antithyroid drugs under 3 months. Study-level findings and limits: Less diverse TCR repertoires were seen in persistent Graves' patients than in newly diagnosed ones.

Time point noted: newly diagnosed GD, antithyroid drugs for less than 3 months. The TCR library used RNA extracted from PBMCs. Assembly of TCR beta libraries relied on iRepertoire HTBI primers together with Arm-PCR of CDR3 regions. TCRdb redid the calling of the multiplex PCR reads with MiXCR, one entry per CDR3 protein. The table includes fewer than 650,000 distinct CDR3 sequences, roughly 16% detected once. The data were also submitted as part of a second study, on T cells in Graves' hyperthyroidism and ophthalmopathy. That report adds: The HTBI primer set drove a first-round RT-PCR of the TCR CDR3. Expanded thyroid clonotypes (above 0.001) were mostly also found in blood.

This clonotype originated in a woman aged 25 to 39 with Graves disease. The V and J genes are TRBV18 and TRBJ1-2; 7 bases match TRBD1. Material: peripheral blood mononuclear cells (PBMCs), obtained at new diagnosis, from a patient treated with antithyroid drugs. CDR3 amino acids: CASSPKGAHGYTF. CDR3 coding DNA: TGTGCCAGCTCACCAAAGGGGGCGCATGGCTACACCTTC.